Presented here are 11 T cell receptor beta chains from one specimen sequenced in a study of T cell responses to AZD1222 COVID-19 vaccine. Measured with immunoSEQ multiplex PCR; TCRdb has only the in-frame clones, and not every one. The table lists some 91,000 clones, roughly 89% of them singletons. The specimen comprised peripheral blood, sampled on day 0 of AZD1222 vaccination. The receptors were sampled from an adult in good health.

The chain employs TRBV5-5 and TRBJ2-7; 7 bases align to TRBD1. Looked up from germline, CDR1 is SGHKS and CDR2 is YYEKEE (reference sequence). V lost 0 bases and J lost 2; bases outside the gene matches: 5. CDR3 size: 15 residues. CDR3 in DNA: TGTGCCAGCAGCTTGGGTGACAGGGCTACCTACGAGCAGTACTTC. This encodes CASSLGDRATYEQYF. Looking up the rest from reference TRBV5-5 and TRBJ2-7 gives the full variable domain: DAGVTQSPTHLIKTRGQQVTLRCSPISGHKSVSWYQQVLGQGPQFIFQYYEKEERGRGNFPDRFSARQFPNYSSELNVNALLLGDSALYLCASSLGDRATYEQYFGPGTRLTVT.

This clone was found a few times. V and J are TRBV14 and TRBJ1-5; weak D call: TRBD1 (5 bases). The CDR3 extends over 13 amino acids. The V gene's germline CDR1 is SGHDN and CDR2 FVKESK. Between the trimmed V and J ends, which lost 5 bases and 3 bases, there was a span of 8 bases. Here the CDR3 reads CASSRGLNQPQHF. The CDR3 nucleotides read TGTGCCAGCAGCAGGGGCCTCAATCAGCCCCAGCATTTT.

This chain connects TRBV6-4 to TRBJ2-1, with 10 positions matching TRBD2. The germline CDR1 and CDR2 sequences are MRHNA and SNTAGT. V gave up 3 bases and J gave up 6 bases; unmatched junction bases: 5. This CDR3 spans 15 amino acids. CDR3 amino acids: CASSEFSGRSNEQFF. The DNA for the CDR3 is TGTGCCAGCAGTGAATTTAGCGGGAGGAGCAATGAGCAGTTCTTC.

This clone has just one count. The CDR3 region has the DNA TGTGCCAGCAGCCCTGTGGCTAGCGGGGCCACAGATACGCAGTATTTT. Amino acids: CASSPVASGATDTQYF. The rearrangement links TRBV13 to TRBJ2-3, with 9 bases that match TRBD2. Germline CDR1 and CDR2: PRHDT and FYEKMQ (reference sequence). J was trimmed by 2 bases and V by 5 bases; bases with no gene match: 8. This CDR3 has 16 amino acids.

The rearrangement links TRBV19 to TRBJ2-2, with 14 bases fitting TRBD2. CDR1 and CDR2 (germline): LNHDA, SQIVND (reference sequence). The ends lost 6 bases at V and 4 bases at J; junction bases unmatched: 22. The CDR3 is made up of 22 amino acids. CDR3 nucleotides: TGTGCCAGTAGGACGGACAGTAGAGTAGGACTAGCGGGAGGCTTTTCCACCGGGGAGCTGTTTTTT. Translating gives CASRTDSRVGLAGGFSTGELFF.

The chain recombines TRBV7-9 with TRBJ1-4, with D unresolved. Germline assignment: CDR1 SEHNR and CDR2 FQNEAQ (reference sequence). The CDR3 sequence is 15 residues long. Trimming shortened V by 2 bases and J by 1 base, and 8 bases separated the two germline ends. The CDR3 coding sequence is TGTGCCAGCAGCTTACAGGAGATAACTAATGAAAAACTGTTTTTT. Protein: CASSLQEITNEKLFF.

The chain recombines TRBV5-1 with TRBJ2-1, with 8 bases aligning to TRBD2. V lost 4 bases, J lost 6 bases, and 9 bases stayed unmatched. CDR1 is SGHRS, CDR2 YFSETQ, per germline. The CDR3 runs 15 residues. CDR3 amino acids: CASSPTDGRANEQFF. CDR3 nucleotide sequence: TGCGCCAGCAGCCCAACAGACGGGAGGGCCAATGAGCAGTTCTTC.

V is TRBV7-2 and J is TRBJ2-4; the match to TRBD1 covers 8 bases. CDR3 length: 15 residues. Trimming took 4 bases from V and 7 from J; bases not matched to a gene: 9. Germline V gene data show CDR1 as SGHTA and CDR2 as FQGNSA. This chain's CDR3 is CASSSVTGEVNIQYF. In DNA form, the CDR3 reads TGTGCCAGCAGCTCCGTGACAGGGGAAGTCAACATTCAGTACTTC.

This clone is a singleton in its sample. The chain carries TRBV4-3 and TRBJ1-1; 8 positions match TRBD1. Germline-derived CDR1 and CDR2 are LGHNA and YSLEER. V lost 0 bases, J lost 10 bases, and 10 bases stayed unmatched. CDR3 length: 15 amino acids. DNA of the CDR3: TGCGCCAGCAGCCAAGATCAGTGGCAGGGGGCTCGAGCTTTCTTT. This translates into CASSQDQWQGARAFF.

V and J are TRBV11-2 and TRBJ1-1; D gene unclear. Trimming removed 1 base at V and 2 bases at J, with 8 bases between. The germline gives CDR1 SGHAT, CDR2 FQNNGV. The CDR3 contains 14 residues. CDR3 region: CASSLGLRNTEAFF. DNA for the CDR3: TGTGCCAGCAGCTTAGGGTTGAGAAACACTGAAGCTTTCTTT.

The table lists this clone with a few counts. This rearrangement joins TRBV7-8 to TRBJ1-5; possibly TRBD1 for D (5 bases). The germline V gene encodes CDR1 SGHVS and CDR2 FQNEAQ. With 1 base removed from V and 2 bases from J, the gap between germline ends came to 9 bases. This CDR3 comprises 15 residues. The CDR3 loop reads CASSLERGGNQPQHF. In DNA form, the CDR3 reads TGTGCCAGCAGCTTAGAAAGGGGCGGCAATCAGCCCCAGCATTTT.